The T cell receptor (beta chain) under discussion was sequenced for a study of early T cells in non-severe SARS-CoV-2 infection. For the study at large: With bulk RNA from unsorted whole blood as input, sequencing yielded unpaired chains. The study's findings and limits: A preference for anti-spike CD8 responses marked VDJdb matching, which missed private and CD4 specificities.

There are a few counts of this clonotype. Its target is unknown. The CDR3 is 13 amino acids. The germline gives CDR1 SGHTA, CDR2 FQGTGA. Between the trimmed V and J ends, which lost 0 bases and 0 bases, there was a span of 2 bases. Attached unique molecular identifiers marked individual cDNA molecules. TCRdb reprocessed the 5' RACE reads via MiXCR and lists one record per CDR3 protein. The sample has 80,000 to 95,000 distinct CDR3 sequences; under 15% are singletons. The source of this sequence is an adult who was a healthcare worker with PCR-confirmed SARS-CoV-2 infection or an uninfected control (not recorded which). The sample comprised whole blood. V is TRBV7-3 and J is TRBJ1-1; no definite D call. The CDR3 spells CASSLTMNTEAFF. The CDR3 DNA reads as TGTGCCAGCAGCTTAACTATGAACACTGAAGCTTTCTTT. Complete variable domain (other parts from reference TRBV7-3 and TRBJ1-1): GAGVSQTPSNKVTEKGKYVELRCDPISGHTALYWYRQSLGQGPEFLIYFQGTGAADDSGLPNDRFFAVRPEGSVSTLKIQRTERGDSAVYLCASSLTMNTEAFFGQGTRLTVV.